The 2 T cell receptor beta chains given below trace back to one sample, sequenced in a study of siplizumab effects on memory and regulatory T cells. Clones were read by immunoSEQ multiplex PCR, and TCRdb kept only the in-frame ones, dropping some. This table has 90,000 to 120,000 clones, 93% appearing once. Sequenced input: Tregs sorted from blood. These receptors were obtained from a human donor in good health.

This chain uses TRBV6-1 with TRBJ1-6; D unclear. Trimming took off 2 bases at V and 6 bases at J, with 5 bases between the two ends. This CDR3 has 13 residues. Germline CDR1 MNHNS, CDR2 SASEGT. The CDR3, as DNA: TGTGCCAGCAGTGAATTCAGTAATTCACCCCTCCACTTT. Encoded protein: CASSEFSNSPLHF.

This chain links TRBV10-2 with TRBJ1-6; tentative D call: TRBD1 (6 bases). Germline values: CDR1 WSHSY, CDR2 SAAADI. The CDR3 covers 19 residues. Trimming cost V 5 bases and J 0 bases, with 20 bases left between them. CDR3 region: CASSKIQGPGRSYNSPLHF. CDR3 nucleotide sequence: TGCGCCAGCAGTAAAATACAGGGTCCGGGTCGCTCCTATAATTCACCCCTCCACTTT.